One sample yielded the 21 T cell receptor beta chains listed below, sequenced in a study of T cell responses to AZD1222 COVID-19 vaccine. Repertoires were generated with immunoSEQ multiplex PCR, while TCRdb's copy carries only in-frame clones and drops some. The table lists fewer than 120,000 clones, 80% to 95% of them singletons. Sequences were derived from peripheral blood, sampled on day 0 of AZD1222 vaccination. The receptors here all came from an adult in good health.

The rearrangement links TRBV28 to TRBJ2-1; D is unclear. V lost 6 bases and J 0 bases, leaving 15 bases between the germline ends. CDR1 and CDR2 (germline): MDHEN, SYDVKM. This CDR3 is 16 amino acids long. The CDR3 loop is CASRPGSLSSYNEQFF. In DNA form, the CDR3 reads TGTGCCAGCAGGCCCGGGTCGTTGAGCTCCTACAATGAGCAGTTCTTC. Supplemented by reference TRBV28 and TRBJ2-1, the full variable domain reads DVKVTQSSRYLVKRTGEKVFLECVQDMDHENMFWYRQDPGLGLRLIYFSYDVKMKEKGDIPEGYSVSREKKERFSLILESASTNQTSMYLCASRPGSLSSYNEQFFGPGTRLTVL.

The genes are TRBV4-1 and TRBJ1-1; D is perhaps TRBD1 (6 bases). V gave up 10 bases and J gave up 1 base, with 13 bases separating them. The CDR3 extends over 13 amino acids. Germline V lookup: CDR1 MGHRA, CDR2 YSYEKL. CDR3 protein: CATQQGPNTEAFF. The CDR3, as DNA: TGCGCCACCCAGCAGGGGCCGAACACTGAAGCTTTCTTT.

The CDR3 DNA is TGTGCCAGCATCACTAGCGTTAGCAGCGATGAGCAGTTCTTC. Protein product: CASITSVSSDEQFF. The genes are TRBV2 and TRBJ2-1; 7 positions match TRBD2. V shed 7 bases, J shed 8 bases, and the junction held 11 bases outside the gene matches. Germline-derived CDR1 and CDR2 are SNHLY and FYNNEI. The length of the CDR3 is 14 residues.

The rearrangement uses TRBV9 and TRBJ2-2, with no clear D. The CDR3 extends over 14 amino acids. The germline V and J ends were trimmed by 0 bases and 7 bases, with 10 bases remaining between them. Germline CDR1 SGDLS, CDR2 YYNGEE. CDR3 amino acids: CASSVEIQFGELFF. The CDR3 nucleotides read TGTGCCAGCAGCGTAGAAATCCAATTCGGGGAGCTGTTTTTT.

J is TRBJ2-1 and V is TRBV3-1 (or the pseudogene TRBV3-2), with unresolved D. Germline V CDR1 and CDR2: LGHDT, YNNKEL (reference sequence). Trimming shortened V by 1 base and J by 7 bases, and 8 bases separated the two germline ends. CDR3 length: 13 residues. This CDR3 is CASSQVILNEQFF. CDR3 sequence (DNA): TGTGCCAGCAGCCAAGTCATACTGAATGAGCAGTTCTTC.

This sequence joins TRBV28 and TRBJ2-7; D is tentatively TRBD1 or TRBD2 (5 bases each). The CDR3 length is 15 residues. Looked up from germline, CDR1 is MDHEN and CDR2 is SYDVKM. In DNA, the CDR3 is TGTGCTATTTGGTCGAGGGGATTCAATGTTGACGAGCAGTACTTC. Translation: CAIWSRGFNVDEQYF.

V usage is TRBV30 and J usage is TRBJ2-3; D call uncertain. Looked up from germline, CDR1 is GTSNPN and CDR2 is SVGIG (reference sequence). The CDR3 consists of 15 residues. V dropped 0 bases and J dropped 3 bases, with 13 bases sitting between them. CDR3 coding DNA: TGTGCCTGGAGTGTACCTGGGATCGTAACAGATACGCAGTATTTT. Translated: CAWSVPGIVTDTQYF.

CDR3 protein: CASSLDGGTDTQYF. The CDR3 nucleotides are TGTGCCAGCAGCTTAGACGGGGGCACAGATACGCAGTATTTT. The chain employs TRBV11-2 and TRBJ2-3; the D gene is possibly TRBD2 (5 bases). CDR3 length: 14 amino acids. Trimming removed 0 bases at V and 1 base at J, with 5 bases between. Germline CDR1 and CDR2: SGHAT and FQNNGV.

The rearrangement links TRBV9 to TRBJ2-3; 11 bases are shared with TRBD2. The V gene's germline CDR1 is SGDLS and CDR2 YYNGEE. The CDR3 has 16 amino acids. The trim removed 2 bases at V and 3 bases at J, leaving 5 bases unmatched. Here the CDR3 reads CASSVDSGGATDTQYF. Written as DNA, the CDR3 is TGTGCCAGCAGCGTCGATAGCGGGGGGGCTACAGATACGCAGTATTTT.

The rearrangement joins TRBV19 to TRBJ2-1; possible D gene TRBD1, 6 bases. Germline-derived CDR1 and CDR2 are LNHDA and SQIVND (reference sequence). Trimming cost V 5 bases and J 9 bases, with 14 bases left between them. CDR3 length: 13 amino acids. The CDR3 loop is CASSGRGGGEQFF. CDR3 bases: TGTGCCAGTAGTGGCCGTGGGGGCGGTGAGCAGTTCTTC.

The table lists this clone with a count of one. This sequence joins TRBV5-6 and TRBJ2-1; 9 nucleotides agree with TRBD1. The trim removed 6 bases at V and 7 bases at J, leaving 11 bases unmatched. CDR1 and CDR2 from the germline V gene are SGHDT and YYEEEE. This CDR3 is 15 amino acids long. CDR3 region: CASTPTWDRENEQFF. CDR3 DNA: TGTGCCAGCACCCCTACCTGGGACAGGGAAAATGAGCAGTTCTTC.

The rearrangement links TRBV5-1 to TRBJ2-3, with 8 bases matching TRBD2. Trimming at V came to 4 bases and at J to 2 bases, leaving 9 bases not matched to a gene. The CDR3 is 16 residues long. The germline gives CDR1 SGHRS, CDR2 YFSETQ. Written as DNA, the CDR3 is TGCGCCAGCAGCCTACACAGCGGGGGAGACACAGATACGCAGTATTTT. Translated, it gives CASSLHSGGDTDTQYF.

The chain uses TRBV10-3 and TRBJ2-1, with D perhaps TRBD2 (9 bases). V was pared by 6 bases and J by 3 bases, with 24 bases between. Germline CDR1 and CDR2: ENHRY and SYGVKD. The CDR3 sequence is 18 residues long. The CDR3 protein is CAISGQGRASGDYNEQFF. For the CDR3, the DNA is TGTGCCATCAGCGGACAGGGAAGAGCTAGCGGGGACTACAATGAGCAGTTCTTC.

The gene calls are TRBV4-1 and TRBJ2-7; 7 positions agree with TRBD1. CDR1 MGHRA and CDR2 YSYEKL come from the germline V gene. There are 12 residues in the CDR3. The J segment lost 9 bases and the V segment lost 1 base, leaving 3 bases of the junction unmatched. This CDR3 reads CASSQGQGRQYF. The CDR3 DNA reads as TGCGCCAGCAGCCAAGGACAGGGACGGCAGTACTTC.

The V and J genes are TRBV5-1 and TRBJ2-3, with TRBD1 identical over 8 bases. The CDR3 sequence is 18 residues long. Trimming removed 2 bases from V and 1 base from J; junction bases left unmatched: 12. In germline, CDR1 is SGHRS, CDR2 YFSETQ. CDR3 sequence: CASSFLPGQATGTDTQYF. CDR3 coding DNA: TGCGCCAGCAGCTTTTTACCGGGACAGGCAACTGGCACAGATACGCAGTATTTT. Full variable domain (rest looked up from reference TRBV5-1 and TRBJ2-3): KAGVTQTPRYLIKTRGQQVTLSCSPISGHRSVSWYQQTPGQGLQFLFEYFSETQRNKGNFPGRFSGRQFSNSRSEMNVSTLELGDSALYLCASSFLPGQATGTDTQYFGPGTRLTVL.

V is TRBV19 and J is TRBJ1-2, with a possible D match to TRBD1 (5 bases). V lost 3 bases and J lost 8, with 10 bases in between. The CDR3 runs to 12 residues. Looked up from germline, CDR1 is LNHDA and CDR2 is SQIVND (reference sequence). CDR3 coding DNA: TGTGCCAGTAGTATTAGAGGGGTCGGCTACACCTTC. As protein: CASSIRGVGYTF.

In nucleotides, the CDR3 is TGTGCCATCAGGGAGGACAGGAGTTCTAACTATGGCTACACCTTC. Translation: CAIREDRSSNYGYTF. The chain is built from TRBV10-3 and TRBJ1-2; 7 bases match TRBD1. Germline loops: CDR1 ENHRY, CDR2 SYGVKD. With V trimmed by 6 bases and J by 0 bases, 7 bases remained unmatched. The CDR3 has 15 amino acids.

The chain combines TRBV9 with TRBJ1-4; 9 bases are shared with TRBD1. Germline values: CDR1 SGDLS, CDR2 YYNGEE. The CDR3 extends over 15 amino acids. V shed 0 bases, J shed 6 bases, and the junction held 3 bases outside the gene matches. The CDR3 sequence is CASSVAGTGHEKLFF. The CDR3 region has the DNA TGTGCCAGCAGCGTAGCTGGGACAGGGCATGAAAAACTGTTTTTT.

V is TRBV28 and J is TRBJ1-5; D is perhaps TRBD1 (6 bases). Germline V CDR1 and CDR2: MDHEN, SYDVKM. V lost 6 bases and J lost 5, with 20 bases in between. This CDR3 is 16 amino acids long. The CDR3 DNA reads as TGTGCCAGCAGGCCCCAAACAGGGAAGATTGATCAGCCCCAGCATTTT. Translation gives CASRPQTGKIDQPQHF.

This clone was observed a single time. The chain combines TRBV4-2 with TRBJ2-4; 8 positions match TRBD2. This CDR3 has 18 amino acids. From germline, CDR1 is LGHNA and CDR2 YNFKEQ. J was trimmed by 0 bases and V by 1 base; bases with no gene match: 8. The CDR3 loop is CASSQVEAGEVAKNIQYF. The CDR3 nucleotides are TGTGCCAGCAGCCAAGTGGAAGCGGGGGAAGTAGCCAAAAACATTCAGTACTTC.

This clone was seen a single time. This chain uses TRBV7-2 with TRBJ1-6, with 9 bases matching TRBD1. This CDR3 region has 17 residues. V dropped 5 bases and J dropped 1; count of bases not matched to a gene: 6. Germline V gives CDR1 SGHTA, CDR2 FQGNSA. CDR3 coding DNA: TGTGCCAGCAGCGCCCGACAGGGGGGGTCCTATAATTCACCCCTCCACTTT. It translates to CASSARQGGSYNSPLHF. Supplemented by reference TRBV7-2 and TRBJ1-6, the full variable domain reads GAGVSQSPSNKVTEKGKDVELRCDPISGHTALYWYRQSLGQGLEFLIYFQGNSAPDKSGLPSDRFSAERTGGSVSTLTIQRTQQEDSAVYLCASSARQGGSYNSPLHFGNGTRLTVT.